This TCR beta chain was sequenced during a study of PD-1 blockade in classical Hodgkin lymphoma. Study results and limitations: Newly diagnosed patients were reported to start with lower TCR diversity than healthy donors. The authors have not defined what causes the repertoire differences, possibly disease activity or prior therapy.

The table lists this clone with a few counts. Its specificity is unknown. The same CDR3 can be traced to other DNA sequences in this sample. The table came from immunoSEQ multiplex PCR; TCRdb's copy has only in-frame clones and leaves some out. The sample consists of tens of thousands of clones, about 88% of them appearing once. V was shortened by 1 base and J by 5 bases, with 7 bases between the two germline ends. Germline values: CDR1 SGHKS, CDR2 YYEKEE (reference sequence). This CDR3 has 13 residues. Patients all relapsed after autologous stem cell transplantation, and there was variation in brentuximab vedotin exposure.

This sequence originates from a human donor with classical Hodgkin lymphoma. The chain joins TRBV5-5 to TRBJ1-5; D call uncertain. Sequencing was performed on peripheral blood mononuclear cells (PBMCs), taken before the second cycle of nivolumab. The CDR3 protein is CASSLLWDQPQHF. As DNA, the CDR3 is TGTGCCAGCAGCTTGTTGTGGGATCAGCCCCAGCATTTT.